This record covers a single TCR beta chain. This entry comes from a study of blood T cell repertoires in COVID-19. As for the study in general: Sites in the United States, Italy and Spain provided acute and convalescent COVID-19 samples. T cells, B-cell-depleted T cells, or PBMCs supplied cDNA or gDNA.

CDR1 and CDR2 (germline): MNHNY, SVGAGI (reference sequence). The CDR3 loop spans 16 amino acids. The V gene end was trimmed by 5 bases and the J gene end by 2 bases; junction bases not matched to a gene: 4. As handled by the study authors: Amplification with reference gene primers provided the estimates of nucleated cell counts. Method: immunoSEQ multiplex PCR; TCRdb's copy keeps in-frame clones and lacks some. The DNA was the basis for D and trimming; V, J and clone size are from that table. The sample lists fewer than 350,000 clones; around 85% were seen once. One Seattle source followed patients from active infection through their disease course.

The chain uses TRBV6-6 and TRBJ2-5; 14 bases align to TRBD2. The TCR sequence derives from a woman in her 30s with COVID-19, enrolled during active disease. Sequencing used peripheral blood. This chain's CDR3 is CASSVGLAGGQETQYF. The DNA for the CDR3 is TGTGCCAGCAGTGTTGGACTAGCGGGGGGACAAGAGACCCAGTACTTC.